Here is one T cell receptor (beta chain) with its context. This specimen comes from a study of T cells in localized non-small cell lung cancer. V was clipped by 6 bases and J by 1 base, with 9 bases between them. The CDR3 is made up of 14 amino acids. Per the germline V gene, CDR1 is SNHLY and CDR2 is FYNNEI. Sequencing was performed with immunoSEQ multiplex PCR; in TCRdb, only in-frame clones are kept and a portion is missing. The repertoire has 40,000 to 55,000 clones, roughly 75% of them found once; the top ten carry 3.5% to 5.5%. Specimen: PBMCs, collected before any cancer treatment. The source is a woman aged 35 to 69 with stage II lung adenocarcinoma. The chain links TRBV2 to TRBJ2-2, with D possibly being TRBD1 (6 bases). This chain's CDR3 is CASRQGQNTGELFF. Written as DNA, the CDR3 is TGTGCCAGCAGACAGGGCCAGAACACCGGGGAGCTGTTTTTT.